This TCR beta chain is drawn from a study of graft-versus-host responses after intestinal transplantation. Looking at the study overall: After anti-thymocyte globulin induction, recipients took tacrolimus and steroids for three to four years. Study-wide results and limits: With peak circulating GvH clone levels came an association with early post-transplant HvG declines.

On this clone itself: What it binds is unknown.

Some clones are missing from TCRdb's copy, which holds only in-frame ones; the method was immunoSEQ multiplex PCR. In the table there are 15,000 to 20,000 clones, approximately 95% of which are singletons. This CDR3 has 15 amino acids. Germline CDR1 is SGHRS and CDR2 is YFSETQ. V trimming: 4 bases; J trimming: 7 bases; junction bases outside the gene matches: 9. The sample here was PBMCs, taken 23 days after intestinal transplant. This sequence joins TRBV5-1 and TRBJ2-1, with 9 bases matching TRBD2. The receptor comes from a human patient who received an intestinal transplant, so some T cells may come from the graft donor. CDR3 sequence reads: CASSELAGVTNEQFF. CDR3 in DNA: TGCGCCAGCAGCGAATTAGCGGGAGTAACGAATGAGCAGTTCTTC.